This paragraph reports one T cell receptor (beta chain). The CDR3 has 14 residues. Germline values: CDR1 SGHRS, CDR2 YFSETQ. V gave up 4 bases and J gave up 4 bases; unmatched junction bases: 3. This record comes from a study of blood T cell repertoires in COVID-19. Study background: PBMCs, B-cell-depleted T cells, or T cells provided the cDNA or gDNA that made up the material.

Original processing notes: Amplified reference gene primers provided the basis for estimating nucleated cell counts. Some clones are missing from TCRdb's copy, which holds only in-frame ones; the method was immunoSEQ multiplex PCR. The DNA gave D and trimming, while V, J and clone size come from that table. This table has roughly 65,000 clones, around nine tenths appearing once. The chain uses TRBV5-1 and TRBJ1-1; 11 bases align to TRBD1. The sample consisted of peripheral blood. The sequence was obtained from a man between 60 and 70 years old with acute or convalescent COVID-19. The CDR3: CASSAGQGVTEAFF. CDR3 bases: TGCGCCAGCAGCGCGGGACAGGGGGTCACTGAAGCTTTCTTT.